One sample yielded the 9 T cell receptor beta chains listed below, sequenced in a study of blood T cell repertoires in COVID-19. This table comes from immunoSEQ multiplex PCR, and its TCRdb copy is limited to in-frame clones, with some not included. The sample yields 60,000 or so clones, under 85% seen once. Sample: peripheral blood. The receptors derive from a woman aged 80 or over with acute or convalescent COVID-19.

J is TRBJ2-3 and V is TRBV2; 11 bases fit TRBD1. The CDR3 length is 15 residues. Germline V gene lookup returns CDR1 SNHLY and CDR2 FYNNEI. V shed 5 bases, J shed 5 bases, and the junction held 6 bases outside the gene matches. CDR3 coding DNA: TGTGCCAGCAGTCTGGGACAGGGGGGGCGAGATACGCAGTATTTT. Translating it yields CASSLGQGGRDTQYF.

V usage is TRBV18 and J usage is TRBJ2-7; 11 positions match TRBD1. Trimming cost V 6 bases and J 2 bases; bases outside gene matches: 9. The CDR3 has 16 amino acids. Germline CDR1 is KGHSH and CDR2 is LQKENI. CDR3 region: CASSQPRTGGAYEQYF. The CDR3 DNA follows: TGTGCCAGCTCCCAACCCAGGACAGGGGGCGCCTACGAGCAGTACTTC. Together with reference TRBV18 and TRBJ2-7, the CDR3 gives the full variable domain: NAGVMQNPRHLVRRRGQEARLRCSPMKGHSHVYWYRQLPEEGLKFMVYLQKENIIDESGMPKERFSAEFPKEGPSILRIQQVVRGDSAAYFCASSQPRTGGAYEQYFGPGTRLTVT.

The chain recombines TRBV6-5 with TRBJ1-4, with D maybe TRBD1 (6 bases). From germline, CDR1 is MNHEY and CDR2 SVGAGI. The CDR3 loop spans 15 amino acids. V lost 4 bases, J lost 3 bases, and 12 bases lay in between. The CDR3 sequence is CASSFSKGANEKLFF. CDR3 nucleotides: TGTGCCAGCAGTTTCTCGAAGGGGGCTAATGAAAAACTGTTTTTT.

This chain joins TRBV29-1 and TRBJ2-5, with D possibly being TRBD2 (7 bases). V was cut by 3 bases and J by 2 bases, with 19 bases left in between. Germline CDR1 is SQVTM and CDR2 is ANQGSEA. The CDR3 has 16 amino acids. The chain's CDR3 is CSVDGGPSARQETQYF. CDR3 DNA: TGCAGCGTTGACGGGGGGCCTAGCGCTAGACAAGAGACCCAGTACTTC.

This sequence joins TRBV28 and TRBJ1-5; D perhaps matches TRBD1 (6 bases). Germline V gives CDR1 MDHEN, CDR2 SYDVKM. CDR3 length: 16 amino acids. Trimming removed 3 bases at V and 2 bases at J, with 14 bases between. The CDR3 sequence: CASSFIWTEGNQPQHF. The CDR3 nucleotides are TGTGCCAGCAGTTTTATATGGACAGAGGGCAATCAGCCCCAGCATTTT.

This rearrangement joins TRBV3-1 (or the pseudogene TRBV3-2) to TRBJ1-6; D unclear. The V end lost 1 base, the J end lost 7 bases, and 11 bases lay between the germline ends. Germline loops: CDR1 LGHDT, CDR2 YNNKEL (reference sequence). The CDR3 is made up of 15 amino acids. In nucleotides, the CDR3 is TGTGCCAGCAGCCAAGTTCCGGGAGGCAATTCACCCCTCCACTTT. This sequence encodes CASSQVPGGNSPLHF.

This chain connects TRBV6-2 or TRBV6-3 to TRBJ1-1, with 7 bases aligning to TRBD1. Germline loops: CDR1 MNHEY, CDR2 SVGEGT. The CDR3 has 16 residues. V shed 4 bases, J shed 3 bases, and the junction held 11 bases outside the gene matches. The CDR3 sequence: CASSLGGPGGDTEAFF. CDR3 coding DNA: TGTGCCAGCAGTTTAGGGGGCCCCGGCGGGGACACTGAAGCTTTCTTT.

J is TRBJ1-4 and V is TRBV28; the D gene is possibly TRBD1 (5 bases). This CDR3 has 16 amino acids. CDR1 and CDR2 (germline): MDHEN, SYDVKM. The V and J ends lost 5 bases and 1 base respectively, with 14 bases between them. The CDR3 DNA follows: TGTGCCAGCAGTCCGCCAGGGTCAGGAACTAATGAAAAACTGTTTTTT. Encoded protein: CASSPPGSGTNEKLFF.

V is TRBV28 and J is TRBJ1-2; 10 bases match TRBD1. CDR1 is MDHEN, CDR2 SYDVKM, per germline. J gave up 8 bases and V 6 bases, and 9 bases lay outside the gene matches. This CDR3 region has 14 residues. CDR3 in DNA: TGTGCCAGCAGACCTCAGACAGGGGGCCGGGGCTACACCTTC. It specifies CASRPQTGGRGYTF.